This T cell receptor (beta chain) came from a study of shared clonotypes between healthy human individuals. Whole-study findings and limits: Sequencing depth was expected to influence donor clonotype sharing.

At a deep level, the assay was run. In the original analysis: ImmunoSEQ output lacked quality scores and full-length reads, limiting matched filtering. Measured with immunoSEQ multiplex PCR; TCRdb has only the in-frame clones, and not every one. For V, J and clone size, that table is used; D and trimming come from the DNA. The sample has 450,000 to 600,000 clones, around 79% seen once. On this clone itself: Its cognate antigen is unknown.

This receptor was identified in a woman aged 40 to 49 in good health. Some clones in this sample may be carry-over from other donors' samples. Source material: PBMCs.

The CDR3, as DNA: TGTGCCAGCGGCGGACGGACTTCTCAAGAGACCCAGTACTTC. Its translation: CASGGRTSQETQYF. The chain uses TRBV6-1 and TRBJ2-5, with D maybe TRBD2 (5 bases). Trimming stripped 8 bases from V and 2 bases from J, with 15 bases between. The CDR3 totals 14 residues. Per the germline V gene, CDR1 is MNHNS and CDR2 is SASEGT.